This T cell receptor beta chain was obtained from a study of cytomegalovirus exposure and HLA in healthy donors. In the case of this clone: Its antigen is currently unknown.

Study findings and constraints: The CMV antigen specificity of a few CMV-associated chains was confirmed through in vitro analysis. Earlier analysis yielded a pattern in which most TCR beta V segments were productive about 87% or about 30% of the time. Rarity held for most TCR sequences, but there were some public TCRs that occurred in many donors.

PCR primers comprised 60 Vbeta and 13 Jbeta primers. Generated by immunoSEQ multiplex PCR, the TCRdb table keeps only in-frame clones and is missing some. The sample has fewer than 120,000 clones, approximately 83% seen once. Donors sampled were nominally healthy, though unrecorded immune exposures were likely. Per the germline V gene, CDR1 is SGHVS and CDR2 is FQNEAQ. V shed 1 base and J 1 base; nucleotides not matched to a gene: 3. CDR3 length: 15 amino acids. The sequenced sample consisted of PBMCs. The V and J genes are TRBV7-8 and TRBJ1-2; 7 positions agree with TRBD1. This receptor was identified in a middle-aged man in good health and CMV-seronegative. CDR3 protein: CASSLEWDSNYGYTF. The CDR3 region has the DNA TGTGCCAGCAGCTTAGAGTGGGACAGTAACTATGGCTACACCTTC.